This T cell receptor (beta chain) was sequenced during a study of T cell responses to AZD1222 COVID-19 vaccine (dated by TCRdb to the early 2020s). In the study overall: Because spike-specific TCR depth and breadth did not differ between the two schedules, AZD1222 recipients who got a second dose at roughly 4 weeks were pooled with those who got a second dose at roughly 12 weeks. Enrollment into the trials was organized by age into subgroups of 18-55, 56-69 and 70-plus years, and those subgroups contained approximately 160, 26 and 62 TCR-sequenced participants, respectively. TCR sequencing covered fewer than 250 trial participants: around 210 given two doses of AZD1222 and approximately 26 given two doses of MenACWY control vaccine.

The study at large found these results: Participants were mostly white British and included more females than males, and it was suggested by the authors that clonal diversity may have been underestimated. CD4 TCRs associated with the vaccine covered the entire spike protein, and the dominant responses were in regions 160-218 and 743-854. Epitopes outside the regions mutated in the B.1.351 and B.1.1.7 variants were reportedly recognized by nearly half of the unique spike-specific TCRs. Conclusions about previously exposed vaccinees are limited because only a handful of AZD1222 recipients were SARS-CoV-2 seropositive at baseline. Because no day 14 peak-response samples were available, the repertoires could be characterized only after the peak T cell response. After two AZD1222 doses, both the breadth and the depth of spike-specific TCRs were significantly higher than at day 0 and than in MenACWY recipients. The 56-69-year group was small, and its depth increase did not reach significance, likely because of low power.

The time point label corresponds to: baseline before first vaccination. The vaccinee samples were drawn from two UK trials, COV001 and COV002, one of which was a single-blind randomized controlled phase 2/3 trial testing AZD1222 (ChAdOx1 nCoV-19) in healthy adults. For TCRbeta chain sequencing, PBMC samples were collected from trial participants at day 0 and at day 28 after the second dose. The CDR3 regions of human TCRbeta chains were analyzed by immunosequencing. For the original study's pipeline: Repertoire TCRs were checked for matches against a reference library of SARS-CoV-2-specific TCRs that had been generated using the MIRA antigen-specificity platform. Breadth was defined as the fraction of unique TCRs that were SARS-CoV-2-associated. Depth was defined as the fraction of total T cells that were SARS-CoV-2-associated. Using the MIRA data, each spike-specific TCR was assigned both to the spike region to which the TCR was reactive and to a CD4 or CD8 class. Log10-transformed breadth and depth values were compared by one-way ANOVA with Sidak's multiple comparisons tests. Drawn from immuneACCESS, this table holds only the in-frame rearrangements with V and J called that TCRdb kept. Clones are partly lost; checked studies trace under half to an unresolved V gene and leave the rest unexplained. D and trimming were read from the DNA, whereas the V and J calls and clone size are those reported in that table. Present in this sample are almost 35,000 clones, approximately 88% of which were seen just once. The leading ten clones occupy approximately 7% of the sample.

About this clone itself: Its cognate antigen has yet to be identified. No base quality information exists; no much larger clone differs at one position.

The clonotype comes from an adult in good health. This material consisted of peripheral blood, taken on day 0 of AZD1222 vaccination.

The CDR3 region: CATRRDVYGYTF. The DNA sequence is as follows: TGTGCCACCCGACGGGATGTCTATGGCTACACCTTC. The chain is encoded by TRBV6-5 joined to TRBJ1-2, with no confident D gene call. CDR1 MNHEY and CDR2 SVGAGI are derived from the germline V gene. From the cysteine up to the phenylalanine, the CDR3 has a length of 12 residues. The kept DNA is CDR3 alone, 36 bases in frame from the first base. V and J lose 10 bases and 4 bases, and a span of 13 bases separates them.